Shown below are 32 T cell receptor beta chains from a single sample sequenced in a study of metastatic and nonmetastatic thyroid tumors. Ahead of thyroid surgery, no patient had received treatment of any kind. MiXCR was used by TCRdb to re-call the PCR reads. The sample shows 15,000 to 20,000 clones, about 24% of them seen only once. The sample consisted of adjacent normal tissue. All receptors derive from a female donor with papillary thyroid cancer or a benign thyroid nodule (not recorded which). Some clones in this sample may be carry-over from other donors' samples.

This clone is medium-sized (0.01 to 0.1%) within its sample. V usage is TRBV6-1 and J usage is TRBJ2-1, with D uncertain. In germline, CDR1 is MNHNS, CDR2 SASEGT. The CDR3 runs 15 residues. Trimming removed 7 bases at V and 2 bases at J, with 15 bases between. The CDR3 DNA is TGTGCCAGCACCAAGGGCGTCGGCGCCTACAATGAGCAGTTCTTC. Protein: CASTKGVGAYNEQFF.

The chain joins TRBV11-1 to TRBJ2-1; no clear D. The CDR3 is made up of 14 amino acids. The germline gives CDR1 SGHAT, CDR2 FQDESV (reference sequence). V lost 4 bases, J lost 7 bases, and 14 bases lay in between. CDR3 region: CASSSSVVGNEQFF. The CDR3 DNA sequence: TGTGCCAGCAGCTCGTCAGTGGTCGGGAATGAGCAGTTCTTC.

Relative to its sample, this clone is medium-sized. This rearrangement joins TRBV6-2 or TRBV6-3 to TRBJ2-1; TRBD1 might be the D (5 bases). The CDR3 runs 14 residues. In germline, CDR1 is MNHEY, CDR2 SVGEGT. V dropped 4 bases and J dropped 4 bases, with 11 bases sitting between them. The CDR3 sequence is CASSSTSGYNEQFF. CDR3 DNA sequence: TGTGCCAGCAGTTCGACCTCAGGGTACAATGAGCAGTTCTTC.

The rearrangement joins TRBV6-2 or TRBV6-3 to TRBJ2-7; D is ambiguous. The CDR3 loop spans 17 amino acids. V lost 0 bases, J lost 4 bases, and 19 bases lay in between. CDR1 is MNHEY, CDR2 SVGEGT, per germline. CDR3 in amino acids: CASSYSNAVSRDYEQYF. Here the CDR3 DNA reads TGTGCCAGCAGTTACTCGAATGCTGTCAGCAGAGATTACGAGCAGTACTTC.

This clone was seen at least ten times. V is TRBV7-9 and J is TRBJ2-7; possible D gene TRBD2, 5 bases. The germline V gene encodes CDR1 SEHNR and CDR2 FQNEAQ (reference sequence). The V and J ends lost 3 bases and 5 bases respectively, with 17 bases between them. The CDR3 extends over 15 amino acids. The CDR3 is CASSLLAASGHEQYF. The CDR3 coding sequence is TGTGCCAGCAGCTTGCTGGCAGCCAGCGGCCACGAGCAGTACTTC.

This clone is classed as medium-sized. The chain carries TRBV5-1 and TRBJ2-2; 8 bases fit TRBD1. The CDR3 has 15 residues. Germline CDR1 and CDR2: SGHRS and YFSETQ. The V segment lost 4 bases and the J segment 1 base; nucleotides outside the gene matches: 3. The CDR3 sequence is CASSIGTGNTGELFF. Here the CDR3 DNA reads TGCGCCAGCAGCATCGGGACAGGGAACACCGGGGAGCTGTTTTTT.

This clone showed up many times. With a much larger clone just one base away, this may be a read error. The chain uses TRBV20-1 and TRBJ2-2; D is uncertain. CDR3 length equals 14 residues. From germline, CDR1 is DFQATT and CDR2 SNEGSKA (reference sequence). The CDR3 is CSAGELGNTGELFF. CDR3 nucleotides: TGCAGTGCTGGAGAGCTGGGCAACACCGGGGAGCTGTTTTTT.

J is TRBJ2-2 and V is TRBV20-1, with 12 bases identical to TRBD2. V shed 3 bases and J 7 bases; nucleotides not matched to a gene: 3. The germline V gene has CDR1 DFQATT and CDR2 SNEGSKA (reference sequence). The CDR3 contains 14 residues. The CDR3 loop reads CSARTSGGVGELFF. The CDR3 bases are TGCAGTGCTAGGACTAGCGGGGGAGTCGGGGAGCTGTTTTTT.

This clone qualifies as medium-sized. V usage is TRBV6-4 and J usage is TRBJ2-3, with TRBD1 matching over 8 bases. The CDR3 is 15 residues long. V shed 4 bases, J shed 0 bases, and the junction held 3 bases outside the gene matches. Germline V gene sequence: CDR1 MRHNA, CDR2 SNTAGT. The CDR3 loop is CASSAGQASTDTQYF. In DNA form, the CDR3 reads TGTGCCAGCAGTGCGGGACAGGCTAGCACAGATACGCAGTATTTT.

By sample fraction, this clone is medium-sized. The DNA for the CDR3 is TGTGCCAGCAGTTTAAGAACAGGGGGCTCGGTCGAGCAGTACTTC. It codes for CASSLRTGGSVEQYF. The gene calls are TRBV28 and TRBJ2-7; 9 positions agree with TRBD1. This CDR3 is 15 amino acids long. Germline V CDR1 and CDR2: MDHEN, SYDVKM. Unmatched junction bases numbered 8, after V lost 2 bases and J lost 6 bases.

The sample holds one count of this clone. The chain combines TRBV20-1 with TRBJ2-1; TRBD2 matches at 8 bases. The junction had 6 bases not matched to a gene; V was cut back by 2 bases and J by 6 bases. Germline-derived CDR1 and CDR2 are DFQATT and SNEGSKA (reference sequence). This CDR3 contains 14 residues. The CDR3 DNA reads TGCAGTGCTAGAAGGGGACTAGGGAGCAATGAGCAGTTCTTC. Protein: CSARRGLGSNEQFF.

The CDR3 DNA reads as TGCAGTGCTAGATCCGGGCGAGGGGTAAATGAGCAGTTCTTC. Translation: CSARSGRGVNEQFF. V usage is TRBV20-1 and J usage is TRBJ2-1; possibly TRBD1 or TRBD2 for D (5 bases each). Germline V CDR1 and CDR2: DFQATT, SNEGSKA (reference sequence). The CDR3 covers 14 residues. The V end lost 2 bases, the J end lost 7 bases, and 15 bases lay between the germline ends.

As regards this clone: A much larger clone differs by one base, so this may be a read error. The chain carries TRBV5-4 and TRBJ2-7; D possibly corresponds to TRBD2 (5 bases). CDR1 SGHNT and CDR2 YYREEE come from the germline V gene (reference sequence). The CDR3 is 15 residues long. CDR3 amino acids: CASSLPGFRRYEKYF. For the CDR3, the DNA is TGTGCCAGCAGCTTACCGGGGTTCAGACGCTACGAGAAGTACTTC.

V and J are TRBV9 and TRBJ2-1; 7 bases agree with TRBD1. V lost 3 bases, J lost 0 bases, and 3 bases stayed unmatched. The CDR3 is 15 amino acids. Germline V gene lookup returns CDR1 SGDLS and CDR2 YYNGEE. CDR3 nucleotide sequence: TGTGCCAGCAGCGCAGGGGGTATCTCCTACAATGAGCAGTTCTTC. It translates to CASSAGGISYNEQFF.

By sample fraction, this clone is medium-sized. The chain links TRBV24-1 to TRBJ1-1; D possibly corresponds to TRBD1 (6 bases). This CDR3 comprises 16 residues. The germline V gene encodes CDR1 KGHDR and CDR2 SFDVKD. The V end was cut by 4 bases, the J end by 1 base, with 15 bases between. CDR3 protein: CATSDSRTAPNTEAFF. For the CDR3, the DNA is TGTGCCACCAGTGACTCGCGGACAGCCCCGAACACTGAAGCTTTCTTT.

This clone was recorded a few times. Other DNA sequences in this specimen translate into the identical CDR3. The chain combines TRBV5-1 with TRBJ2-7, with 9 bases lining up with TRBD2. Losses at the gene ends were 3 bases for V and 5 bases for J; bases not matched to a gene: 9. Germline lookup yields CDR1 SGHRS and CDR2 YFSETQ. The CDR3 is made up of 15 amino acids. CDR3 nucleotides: TGCGCCAGCAGCTCGACTAGCGGAGGGTCGAACGAGCAGTACTTC. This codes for CASSSTSGGSNEQYF.

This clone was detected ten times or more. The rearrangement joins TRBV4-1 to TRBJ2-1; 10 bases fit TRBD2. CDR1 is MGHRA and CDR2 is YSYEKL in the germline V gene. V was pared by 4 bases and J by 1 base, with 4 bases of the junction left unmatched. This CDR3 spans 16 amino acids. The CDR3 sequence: CASSLGLAVSYNEQFF. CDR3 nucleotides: TGCGCCAGCAGCCTTGGACTAGCGGTTTCCTACAATGAGCAGTTCTTC.

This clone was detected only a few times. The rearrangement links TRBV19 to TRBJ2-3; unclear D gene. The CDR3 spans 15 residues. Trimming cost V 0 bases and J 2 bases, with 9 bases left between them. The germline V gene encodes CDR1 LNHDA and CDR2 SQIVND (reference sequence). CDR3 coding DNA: TGTGCCAGTAGTATAGAACACCACCCCACAGATACGCAGTATTTT. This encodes CASSIEHHPTDTQYF. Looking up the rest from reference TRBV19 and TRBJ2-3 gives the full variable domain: DGGITQSPKYLFRKEGQNVTLSCEQNLNHDAMYWYRQDPGQGLRLIYYSQIVNDFQKGDIAEGYSVSREKKESFPLTVTSAQKNPTAFYLCASSIEHHPTDTQYFGPGTRLTVL.

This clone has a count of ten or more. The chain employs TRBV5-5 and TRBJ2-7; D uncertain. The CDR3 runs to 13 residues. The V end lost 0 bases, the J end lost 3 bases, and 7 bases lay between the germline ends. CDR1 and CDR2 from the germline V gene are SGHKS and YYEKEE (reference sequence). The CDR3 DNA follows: TGTGCCAGCAGCTTGGCCTCGGTCTACGAGCAGTACTTC. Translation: CASSLASVYEQYF.

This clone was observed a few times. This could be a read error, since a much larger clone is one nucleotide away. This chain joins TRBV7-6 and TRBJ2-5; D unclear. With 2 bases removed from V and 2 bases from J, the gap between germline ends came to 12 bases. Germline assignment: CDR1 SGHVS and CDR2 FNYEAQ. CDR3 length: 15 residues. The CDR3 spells CASSLSTGGQETQYF. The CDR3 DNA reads TGTGCCAGCAGCTTATCTACTGGCGGACAAGAGACCCAGTACTTC. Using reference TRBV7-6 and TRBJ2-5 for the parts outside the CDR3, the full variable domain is GAGVSQSPRYKVTKRGQDVALRCDPISGHVSLYWYRQALGQGPEFLTYFNYEAQQDKSGLPNDRFSAERPEGSISTLTIQRTEQRDSAMYRCASSLSTGGQETQYFGPGTRLLVL.

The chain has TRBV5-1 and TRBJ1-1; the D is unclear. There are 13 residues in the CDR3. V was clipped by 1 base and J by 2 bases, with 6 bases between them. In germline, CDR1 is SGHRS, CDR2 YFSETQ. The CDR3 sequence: CASSLTANTEAFF. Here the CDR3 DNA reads TGCGCCAGCAGCTTGACAGCTAACACTGAAGCTTTCTTT.

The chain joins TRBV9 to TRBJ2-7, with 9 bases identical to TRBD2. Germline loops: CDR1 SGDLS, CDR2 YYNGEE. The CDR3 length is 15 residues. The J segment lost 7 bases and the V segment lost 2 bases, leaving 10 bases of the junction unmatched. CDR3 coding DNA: TGTGCCAGCAGCGTCTGCGGGAGGGCCGGGTATGAGCAGTACTTC. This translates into CASSVCGRAGYEQYF. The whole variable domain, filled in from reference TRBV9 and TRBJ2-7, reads DSGVTQTPKHLITATGQRVTLRCSPRSGDLSVYWYQQSLDQGLQFLIQYYNGEERAKGNILERFSAQQFPDLHSELNLSSLELGDSALYFCASSVCGRAGYEQYFGPGTRLTVT.

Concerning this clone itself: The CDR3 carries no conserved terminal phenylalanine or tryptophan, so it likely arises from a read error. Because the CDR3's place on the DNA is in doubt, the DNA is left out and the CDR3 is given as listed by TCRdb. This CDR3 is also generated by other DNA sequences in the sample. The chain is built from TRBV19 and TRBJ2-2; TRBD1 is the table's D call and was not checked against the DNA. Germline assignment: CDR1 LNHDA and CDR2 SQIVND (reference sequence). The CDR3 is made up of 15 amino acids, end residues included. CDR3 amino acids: CASRRDRVGTGELFS.

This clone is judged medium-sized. CDR3 region: CASSKDRAGANVLTF. CDR3 DNA sequence: TGTGCCAGCAGTAAGGACAGGGCTGGGGCCAACGTCCTGACTTTC. The gene calls are TRBV6-1 and TRBJ2-6; 8 bases are a match to TRBD1. CDR3 length: 15 residues. CDR1 and CDR2 (germline): MNHNS, SASEGT. Trimming at V came to 5 bases and at J to 2 bases, leaving 2 bases not matched to a gene.

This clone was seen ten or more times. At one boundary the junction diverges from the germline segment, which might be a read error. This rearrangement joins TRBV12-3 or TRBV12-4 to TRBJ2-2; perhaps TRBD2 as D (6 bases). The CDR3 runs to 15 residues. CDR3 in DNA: TGTGCCAGCAGTTTGGAGATCTTGAGAACCGGGGGGCTGTTTTTT. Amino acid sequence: CASSLEILRTGGLFF.

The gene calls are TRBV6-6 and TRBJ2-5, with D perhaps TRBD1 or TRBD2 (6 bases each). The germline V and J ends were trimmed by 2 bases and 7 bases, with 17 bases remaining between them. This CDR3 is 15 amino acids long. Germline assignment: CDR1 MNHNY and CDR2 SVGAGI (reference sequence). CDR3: CASSYGSWGARTQYF. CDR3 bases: TGTGCCAGCAGTTACGGATCGTGGGGGGCAAGGACCCAGTACTTC.

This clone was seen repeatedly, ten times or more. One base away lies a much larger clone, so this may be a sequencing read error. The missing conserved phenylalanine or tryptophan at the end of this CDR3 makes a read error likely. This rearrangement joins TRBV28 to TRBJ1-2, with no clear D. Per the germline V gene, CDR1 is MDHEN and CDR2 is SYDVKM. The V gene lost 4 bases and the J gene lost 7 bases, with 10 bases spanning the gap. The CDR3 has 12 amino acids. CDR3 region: CASSYFDFGYTS. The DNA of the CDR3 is TGTGCCAGCAGTTATTTTGACTTTGGCTACACCTCC.

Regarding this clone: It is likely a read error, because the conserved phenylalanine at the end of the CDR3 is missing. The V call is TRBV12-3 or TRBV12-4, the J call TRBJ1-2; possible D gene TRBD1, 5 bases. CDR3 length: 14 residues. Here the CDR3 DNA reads TGTGCCAGTGTAAGAGCAGGACACGGCTATGGGTACACCTAC. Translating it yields CASVRAGHGYGYTY.

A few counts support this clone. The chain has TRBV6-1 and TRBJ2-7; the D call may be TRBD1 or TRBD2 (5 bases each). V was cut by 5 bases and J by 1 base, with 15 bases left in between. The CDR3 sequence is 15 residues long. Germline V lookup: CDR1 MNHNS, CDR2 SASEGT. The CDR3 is CASSPGRGFSYEQYF. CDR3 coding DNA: TGTGCCAGCAGTCCGGGACGGGGCTTTTCCTACGAGCAGTACTTC.

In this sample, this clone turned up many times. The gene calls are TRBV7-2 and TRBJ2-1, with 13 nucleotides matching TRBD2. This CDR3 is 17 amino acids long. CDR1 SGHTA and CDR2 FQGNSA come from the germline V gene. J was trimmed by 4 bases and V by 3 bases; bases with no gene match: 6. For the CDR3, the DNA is TGTGCCAGCAGCTTTGGACTAGCGGGAGTCCCGTACAATGAGCAGTTCTTC. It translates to CASSFGLAGVPYNEQFF.

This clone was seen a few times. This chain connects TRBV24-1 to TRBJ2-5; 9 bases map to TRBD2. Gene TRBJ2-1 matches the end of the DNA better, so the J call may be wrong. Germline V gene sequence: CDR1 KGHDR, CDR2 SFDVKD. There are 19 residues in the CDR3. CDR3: CATTASAREGYAGDNEQFF. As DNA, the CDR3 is TGTGCCACCACCGCTTCTGCGCGGGAGGGCTACGCTGGTGACAATGAGCAGTTCTTC.

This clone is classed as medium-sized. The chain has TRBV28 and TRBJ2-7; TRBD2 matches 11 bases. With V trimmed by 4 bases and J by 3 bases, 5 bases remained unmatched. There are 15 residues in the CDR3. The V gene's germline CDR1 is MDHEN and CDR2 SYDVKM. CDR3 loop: CASSSLGLAVYEQYF. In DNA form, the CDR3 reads TGTGCCAGCAGTTCTTTGGGACTAGCGGTCTACGAGCAGTACTTC.